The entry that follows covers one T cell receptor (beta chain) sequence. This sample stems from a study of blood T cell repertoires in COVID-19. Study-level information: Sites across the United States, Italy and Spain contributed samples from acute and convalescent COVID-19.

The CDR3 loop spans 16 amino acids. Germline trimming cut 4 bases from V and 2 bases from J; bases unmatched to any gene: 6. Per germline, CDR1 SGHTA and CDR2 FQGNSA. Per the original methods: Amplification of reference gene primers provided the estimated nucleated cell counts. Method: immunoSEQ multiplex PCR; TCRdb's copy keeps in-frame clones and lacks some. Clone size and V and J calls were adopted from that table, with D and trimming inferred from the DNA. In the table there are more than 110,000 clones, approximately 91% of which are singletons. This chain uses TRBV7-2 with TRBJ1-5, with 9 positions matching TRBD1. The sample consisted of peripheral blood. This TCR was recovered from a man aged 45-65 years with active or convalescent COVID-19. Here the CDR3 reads CASSSGRTGGNQPQHF. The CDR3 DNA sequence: TGTGCCAGCAGCTCTGGGCGGACAGGGGGCAATCAGCCCCAGCATTTT.